This TCR beta chain was recovered during a study of blood T cell repertoires in COVID-19. Study as a whole: In each case, the material was cDNA or gDNA derived from T cells, B-cell-depleted T cells, or PBMCs.

The CDR3 has 14 amino acids. V gave up 4 bases and J gave up 1 base; unmatched junction bases: 4. In germline, CDR1 is MNHNY, CDR2 SVGAGI (reference sequence). Study processing details: Using reference gene primer amplification, nucleated cell counts were estimated. Method: immunoSEQ multiplex PCR; TCRdb's copy keeps in-frame clones and lacks some. Clone size and the V and J calls come from that table; the DNA yielded D and trimming. The sample contains around 45,000 clones, 75% to 95% of which appear only once. The sequencing sample was made of peripheral blood. This TCR came from a man in his 70s with active COVID-19. V usage is TRBV6-6 and J usage is TRBJ2-7; 7 nucleotides align to TRBD1. This chain's CDR3 is CASSWGQLSYEQYF. The CDR3, as DNA: TGTGCCAGCAGTTGGGGACAGCTGTCCTACGAGCAGTACTTC.